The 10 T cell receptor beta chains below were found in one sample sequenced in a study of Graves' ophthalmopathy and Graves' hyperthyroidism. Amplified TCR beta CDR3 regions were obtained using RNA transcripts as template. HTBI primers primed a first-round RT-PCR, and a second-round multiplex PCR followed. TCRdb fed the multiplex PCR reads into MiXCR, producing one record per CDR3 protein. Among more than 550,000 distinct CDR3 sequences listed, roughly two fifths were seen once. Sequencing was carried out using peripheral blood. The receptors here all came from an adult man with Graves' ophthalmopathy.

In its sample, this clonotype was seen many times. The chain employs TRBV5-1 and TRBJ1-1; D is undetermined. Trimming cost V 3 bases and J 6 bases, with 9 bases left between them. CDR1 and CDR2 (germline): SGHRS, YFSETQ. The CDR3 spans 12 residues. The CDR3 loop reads CASSSTPAEAFF. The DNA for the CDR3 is TGCGCCAGCAGCTCGACCCCGGCTGAAGCTTTCTTT.

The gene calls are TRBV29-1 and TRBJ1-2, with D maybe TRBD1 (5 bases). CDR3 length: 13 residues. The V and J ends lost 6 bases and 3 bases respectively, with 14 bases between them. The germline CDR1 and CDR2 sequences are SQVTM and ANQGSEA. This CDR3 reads CSVAIGEDYGYTF. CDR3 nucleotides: TGCAGCGTCGCGATAGGGGAGGACTATGGCTACACCTTC. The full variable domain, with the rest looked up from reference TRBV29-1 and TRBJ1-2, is SAVISQKPSRDICQRGTSLTIQCQVDSQVTMMFWYRQQPGQSLTLIATANQGSEATYESGFVIDKFPISRPNLTFSTLTVSNMSPEDSSIYLCSVAIGEDYGYTFGSGTRLTVV.

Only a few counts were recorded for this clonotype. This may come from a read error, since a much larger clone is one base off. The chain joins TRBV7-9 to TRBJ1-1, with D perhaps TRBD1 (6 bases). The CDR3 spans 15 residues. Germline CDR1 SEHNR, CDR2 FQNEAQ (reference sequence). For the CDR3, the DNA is TGTGCCGGCAGCTCAGGGGCACGAGGGAACACTGAAGCTTTCTTT. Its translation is CAGSSGARGNTEAFF.

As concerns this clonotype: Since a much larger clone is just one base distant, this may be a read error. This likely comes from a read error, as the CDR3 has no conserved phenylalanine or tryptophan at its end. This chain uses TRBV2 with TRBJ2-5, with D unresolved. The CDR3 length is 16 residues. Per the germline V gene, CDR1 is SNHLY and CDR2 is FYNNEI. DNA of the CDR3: TGTGCCACCAGTGATTTAGGGCTGGGCGACCAAGAGACCCAGTACATC. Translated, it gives CATSDLGLGDQETQYI.

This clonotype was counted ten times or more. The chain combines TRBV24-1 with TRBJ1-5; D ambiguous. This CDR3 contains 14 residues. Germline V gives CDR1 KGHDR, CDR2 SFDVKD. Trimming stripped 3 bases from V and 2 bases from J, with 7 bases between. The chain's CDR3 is CATSDRNRNQPQHF. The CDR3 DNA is TGTGCCACCAGTGATCGGAACCGCAATCAGCCCCAGCATTTT.

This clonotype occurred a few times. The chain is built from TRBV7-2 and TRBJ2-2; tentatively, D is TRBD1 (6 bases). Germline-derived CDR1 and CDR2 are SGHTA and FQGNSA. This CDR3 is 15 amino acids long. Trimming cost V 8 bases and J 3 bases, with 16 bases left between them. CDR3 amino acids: CASSWGQAYTGELFF. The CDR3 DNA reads TGTGCCAGCTCCTGGGGGCAGGCCTACACCGGGGAGCTGTTTTTT.

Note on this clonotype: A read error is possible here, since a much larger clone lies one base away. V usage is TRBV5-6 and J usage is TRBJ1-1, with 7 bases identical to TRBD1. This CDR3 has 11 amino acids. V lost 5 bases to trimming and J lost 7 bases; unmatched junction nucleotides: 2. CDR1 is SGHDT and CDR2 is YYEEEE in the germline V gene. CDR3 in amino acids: CASRRQGEAFF. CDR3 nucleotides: TGTGCCAGCAGACGACAGGGTGAAGCTTTCTTT.

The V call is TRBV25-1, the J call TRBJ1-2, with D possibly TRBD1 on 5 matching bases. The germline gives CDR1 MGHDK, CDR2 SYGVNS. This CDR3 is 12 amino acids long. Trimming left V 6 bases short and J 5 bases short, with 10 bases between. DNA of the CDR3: TGTGCCAGCAGGGGGGGAGTGTATGGCTACACCTTC. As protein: CASRGGVYGYTF.

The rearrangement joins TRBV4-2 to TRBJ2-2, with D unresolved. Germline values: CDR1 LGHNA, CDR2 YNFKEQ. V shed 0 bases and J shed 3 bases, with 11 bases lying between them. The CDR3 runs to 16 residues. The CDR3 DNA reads TGTGCCAGCAGCCAAGATCGAGGAGAGTACACCGGGGAGCTGTTTTTT. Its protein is CASSQDRGEYTGELFF.

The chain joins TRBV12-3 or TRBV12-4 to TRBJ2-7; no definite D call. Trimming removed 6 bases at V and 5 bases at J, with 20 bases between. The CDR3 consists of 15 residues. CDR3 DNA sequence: TGTGCCAGCAGCCTGATACCCGGATTAGACCACGAGCAGTACTTC. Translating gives CASSLIPGLDHEQYF.